The 28 T cell receptor beta chains given below trace back to one sample, sequenced in a study of T cells expressing NK-cell markers. TCRdb reprocessed the 5' RACE reads and reports one entry per CDR3 protein, with no DNA. In total, the table holds about 180,000 distinct CDR3 sequences. The source material was blood T cells: a sorted CD56 or NKG2C T cell subset, CD4+ or CD8+ T cells, or bulk PBMC T cells (not recorded which). The source is a woman between 18 and 70 years old in good health.

The chain joins TRBV3-1 to TRBJ1-5. Germline V gene data show CDR1 as LGHDT and CDR2 as YNNKEL (reference sequence). CDR3 length equals 14 residues. CDR3 region: CASSVGYSNQPQHF.

This chain uses TRBV20-1 with TRBJ1-5; the TCRdb call, TRBD1, lacks DNA for checking. The CDR3 has 16 residues. Germline lookup yields CDR1 DFQATT and CDR2 SNEGSKA (reference sequence). CDR3 sequence: CSARTGTFESNQPQHF.

The chain joins TRBV7-8 to TRBJ2-7; without DNA, the TCRdb call of TRBD1 cannot be checked. Germline assignment: CDR1 SGHVS and CDR2 FQNEAQ. The CDR3 is 16 amino acids. CDR3 residues: CASSSTGQLPLYEQYF.

This chain joins TRBV24-1 and TRBJ1-2; TCRdb names TRBD1, which stays unverified in the absence of DNA. The CDR3 has 13 amino acids. Per the germline V gene, CDR1 is KGHDR and CDR2 is SFDVKD. The CDR3 spells CASVPGRNYGYTF.

The chain recombines TRBV6-1 with TRBJ1-4; the D call from TCRdb, TRBD1, cannot be confirmed without DNA. The CDR3 runs 14 residues. Germline V gene sequence: CDR1 MNHNS, CDR2 SASEGT. CDR3 protein: CASSETAFAPKLFF.

The V and J genes are TRBV5-1 and TRBJ2-1; TCRdb lists TRBD2, though no DNA is available to test this call. The CDR3 consists of 13 residues. The V gene's germline CDR1 is SGHRS and CDR2 YFSETQ. The chain's CDR3 is CATLREGDNEQFF.

V is TRBV5-1 and J is TRBJ1-3. Germline assignment: CDR1 SGHRS and CDR2 YFSETQ. The CDR3 has 14 amino acids. The CDR3 protein is CASSWGQKQNTIYF.

This chain joins TRBV10-3 and TRBJ1-5; absent DNA, TCRdb's TRBD1 call cannot be checked. The length of the CDR3 is 17 residues. Germline CDR1 ENHRY, CDR2 SYGVKD. The CDR3 reads CAISESTGQGARQPQHF.

V is TRBV28 and J is TRBJ2-4. This CDR3 contains 17 residues. CDR1 and CDR2 (germline): MDHEN, SYDVKM. The CDR3 loop is CASSNFPDTLAKNIQYF. The full variable domain, rest sourced from reference TRBV28 and TRBJ2-4, is DVKVTQSSRYLVKRTGEKVFLECVQDMDHENMFWYRQDPGLGLRLIYFSYDVKMKEKGDIPEGYSVSREKKERFSLILESASTNQTSMYLCASSNFPDTLAKNIQYFGAGTRLSVL.

The chain employs TRBV14 and TRBJ2-3. Germline V gives CDR1 SGHDN, CDR2 FVKESK. The CDR3 has 17 amino acids. The chain's CDR3 is CASSPPTFLTSTDTQYF.

The chain carries TRBV7-6 and TRBJ2-7; lacking DNA, the TRBD1 call made by TCRdb goes unchecked. The CDR3 has 15 amino acids. Germline lookup yields CDR1 SGHVS and CDR2 FNYEAQ. CDR3: CASSLSGWGPYEQYF. Based on the CDR3 plus reference TRBV7-6 and TRBJ2-7, the full variable domain is GAGVSQSPRYKVTKRGQDVALRCDPISGHVSLYWYRQALGQGPEFLTYFNYEAQQDKSGLPNDRFSAERPEGSISTLTIQRTEQRDSAMYRCASSLSGWGPYEQYFGPGTRLTVT.

The J gene is TRBJ1-1, the V gene TRBV7-6. The CDR3 length is 15 residues. The germline V gene encodes CDR1 SGHVS and CDR2 FNYEAQ. CDR3 sequence reads: CASSLVPNRDTEAFF.

The V call is TRBV7-8, the J call TRBJ2-1; TCRdb proposes TRBD1, but this gene call is untestable without DNA. Germline CDR1 SGHVS, CDR2 FQNEAQ. This CDR3 is built from 15 residues. The CDR3 reads CASSFLDVRGNEQFF. The full variable domain, in which reference TRBV7-8 and TRBJ2-1 provide the parts outside the CDR3, is GAGVSQSPRYKVAKRGQDVALRCDPISGHVSLFWYQQALGQGPEFLTYFQNEAQLDKSGLPSDRFFAERPEGSVSTLKIQRTQQEDSAVYLCASSFLDVRGNEQFFGPGTRLTVL.

This sequence joins TRBV7-3 and TRBJ2-1; TCRdb picks TRBD2, but there is no DNA to check that call. Germline CDR1 and CDR2: SGHTA and FQGTGA. CDR3 length: 15 amino acids. CDR3 in amino acids: CASSFSGGAIFEQFF. The entire variable domain, with the rest obtained from reference TRBV7-3 and TRBJ2-1, is as follows: GAGVSQTPSNKVTEKGKYVELRCDPISGHTALYWYRQSLGQGPEFLIYFQGTGAADDSGLPNDRFFAVRPEGSVSTLKIQRTERGDSAVYLCASSFSGGAIFEQFFGPGTRLTVL.

V is TRBV7-2 and J is TRBJ2-7; as DNA is missing, the TRBD1 call by TCRdb cannot be tested. The CDR3 is 15 residues long. CDR1 and CDR2 (germline): SGHTA, FQGNSA. CDR3 protein: CASSFAGGNSYEQYF.

V is TRBV10-3 and J is TRBJ2-3; TCRdb selects TRBD2, and the lack of DNA leaves this call unchecked. The length of the CDR3 is 15 residues. Germline-derived CDR1 and CDR2 are ENHRY and SYGVKD. The CDR3 protein is CAISEPLAGDGTQYF.

The chain employs TRBV25-1 and TRBJ1-2. Germline-derived CDR1 and CDR2 are MGHDK and SYGVNS. The CDR3 consists of 13 residues. The CDR3 is CASSRAGGNGYTF.

The V and J genes are TRBV25-1 and TRBJ2-4; TCRdb returns TRBD2, unconfirmable since there is no DNA. Germline CDR1 and CDR2: MGHDK and SYGVNS. The CDR3 extends over 15 amino acids. Here the CDR3 reads CASSEARGAGDIQYF.

The chain joins TRBV2 to TRBJ2-1; with no DNA, the TCRdb D assignment of TRBD2 cannot be verified. This CDR3 is built from 15 residues. Germline CDR1 and CDR2: SNHLY and FYNNEI. The CDR3 sequence is CASSESRTHGGEQFF.

V gene TRBV7-2 combines with J gene TRBJ2-7; TCRdb outputs TRBD1, but without DNA this stays unchecked. Germline-derived CDR1 and CDR2 are SGHTA and FQGNSA. The CDR3 length is 14 residues. The CDR3 reads CASSLPTVAYEQYF.

The chain has TRBV20-1 and TRBJ2-7; TCRdb proposes TRBD1, but this gene call is untestable without DNA. CDR1 is DFQATT and CDR2 is SNEGSKA in the germline V gene (reference sequence). This CDR3 has 12 amino acids. The chain's CDR3 is CSAGTGPYEQYF.

The V and J genes are TRBV6-5 and TRBJ1-1. The CDR3 sequence is 17 residues long. Germline CDR1 and CDR2: MNHEY and SVGAGI. The CDR3 region is CASSSRLLATQNTEAFF.

The chain couples TRBV20-1 to TRBJ1-1; the TCRdb call, TRBD1, lacks DNA for checking. This CDR3 region has 13 residues. The germline CDR1 and CDR2 sequences are DFQATT and SNEGSKA (reference sequence). CDR3 sequence reads: CSAVRQGVSEAFF.

The J gene is TRBJ2-1, the V gene TRBV5-6; with no DNA, the TCRdb D assignment of TRBD2 cannot be verified. This CDR3 region has 14 residues. In germline, CDR1 is SGHDT, CDR2 YYEEEE. The CDR3 here is CASSQSGRSNEQFF.

V gene TRBV6-5 combines with J gene TRBJ1-4. There are 15 residues in the CDR3. In germline, CDR1 is MNHEY, CDR2 SVGAGI. The CDR3 sequence is CASSYRRGFNEKLFF.

The rearrangement links TRBV20-1 to TRBJ2-4; absent DNA, TCRdb's TRBD1 call cannot be checked. The CDR3 runs 15 residues. From germline, CDR1 is DFQATT and CDR2 SNEGSKA (reference sequence). The CDR3 is CSAGTGGNSQNIQYF.

The genes are TRBV29-1 and TRBJ2-7; the D gene TCRdb calls, TRBD1, cannot be checked with no DNA. The length of the CDR3 is 13 residues. Germline values: CDR1 SQVTM, CDR2 ANQGSEA. The CDR3 region is CSVDTTGAYEQYF.

This sequence joins TRBV5-5 and TRBJ1-5. The CDR3 has 13 residues. Germline V gives CDR1 SGHKS, CDR2 YYEKEE (reference sequence). The CDR3 is CASSLQLDQPQHF.